The 8 T cell receptor beta chains below come from one sample, sequenced in a study of shared clonotypes between healthy human individuals. Naive CD8 isolation took CD45RO-negative cells positively selected for CCR7 and excluded terminally differentiated effector memory CD45RA+ cells. Measured with immunoSEQ multiplex PCR; TCRdb has only the in-frame clones, and not every one. The profile shows about 820,000 clones, more than 85% of them singletons. Sequencing was carried out using naive CD8+ T cells sorted from blood. The receptor source for this set is a man aged 25 to 40 in good health.

The chain links TRBV2 to TRBJ2-1, with 7 bases fitting TRBD2. Trimming at V came to 7 bases and at J to 3 bases, leaving 15 bases not matched to a gene. CDR3 size: 17 residues. Germline CDR1 reads SNHLY; CDR2 reads FYNNEI. CDR3: CASNRPDAGAVYNEQFF. For the CDR3, the DNA is TGTGCCAGCAACAGACCAGATGCGGGAGCCGTCTACAATGAGCAGTTCTTC.

The chain combines TRBV7-9 with TRBJ2-3; the match to TRBD2 covers 7 bases. The V and J ends lost 6 bases and 6 bases, in that order; junction bases with no gene match: 3. CDR1 SEHNR and CDR2 FQNEAQ come from the germline V gene (reference sequence). This CDR3 spans 12 amino acids. CDR3: CASRAGVDTQYF. For the CDR3, the DNA is TGTGCCAGCAGGGCGGGGGTTGATACGCAGTATTTT. Full variable domain (rest looked up from reference TRBV7-9 and TRBJ2-3): DTGVSQNPRHKITKRGQNVTFRCDPISEHNRLYWYRQTLGQGPEFLTYFQNEAQLEKSRLLSDRFSAERPKGSFSTLEIQRTEQGDSAMYLCASRAGVDTQYFGPGTRLTVL.

The chain links TRBV5-6 to TRBJ2-3; possible D gene TRBD1, 6 bases. Germline assignment: CDR1 SGHDT and CDR2 YYEEEE. The CDR3 length is 14 residues. Trimming stripped 1 base from V and 4 bases from J, with 10 bases between. CDR3 coding DNA: TGTGCCAGCAGCTTGCCAGGGGCGGCAGATACGCAGTATTTT. It translates to CASSLPGAADTQYF.

The sample holds one count of this clone. The genes are TRBV5-1 and TRBJ2-5; weak D call: TRBD2 (5 bases). CDR1 and CDR2 from the germline V gene are SGHRS and YFSETQ. V was pared by 4 bases and J by 3 bases, with 16 bases between. The CDR3 is 15 residues long. The CDR3 reads CASSPIAIVKETQYF. For the CDR3, the DNA is TGCGCCAGCAGCCCCATAGCGATAGTTAAAGAGACCCAGTACTTC. Together with reference TRBV5-1 and TRBJ2-5, the CDR3 gives the full variable domain: KAGVTQTPRYLIKTRGQQVTLSCSPISGHRSVSWYQQTPGQGLQFLFEYFSETQRNKGNFPGRFSGRQFSNSRSEMNVSTLELGDSALYLCASSPIAIVKETQYFGPGTRLLVL.

The gene calls are TRBV18 and TRBJ2-7, with 9 bases aligning to TRBD1. Germline values: CDR1 KGHSH, CDR2 LQKENI. This CDR3 is 17 amino acids long. The ends lost 1 base at V and 4 bases at J; junction bases unmatched: 11. CDR3 DNA sequence: TGTGCCAGCTCACCACGAGGGGGACAGGGTGTTCATTACGAGCAGTACTTC. Translation gives CASSPRGGQGVHYEQYF.

CDR3 sequence (DNA): TGTGCCAGCAGCGGGGACGGTTTCGGCTACACCTTC. It translates to CASSGDGFGYTF. The chain joins TRBV27 to TRBJ1-2, with a weak D call TRBD1 (5 bases). The V and J ends lost 6 bases and 8 bases respectively, with 13 bases between them. The CDR3 length is 12 residues. Germline CDR1 MNHEY, CDR2 SMNVEV (reference sequence).

This chain joins TRBV18 and TRBJ2-3, with D hard to call. The germline V gene encodes CDR1 KGHSH and CDR2 LQKENI. The CDR3 extends over 12 amino acids. V was clipped by 4 bases and J by 4 bases, with 6 bases between them. CDR3 nucleotides: TGTGCCAGCTCACAGGGTGCAGATACGCAGTATTTT. Its protein is CASSQGADTQYF.

For this clone: The sample carries other DNA sequences with the same CDR3. The gene calls are TRBV27 and TRBJ2-2; D is ambiguous. This CDR3 spans 13 amino acids. V dropped 0 bases and J dropped 6 bases, with 5 bases sitting between them. Per germline, CDR1 MNHEY and CDR2 SMNVEV (reference sequence). The CDR3 loop reads CASSLSGAGELFF. The CDR3 DNA follows: TGTGCCAGCAGTTTATCTGGGGCCGGGGAGCTGTTTTTT.